This T cell receptor beta chain was sequenced for a study of PD-1 blockade in classical Hodgkin lymphoma (dated by TCRdb to the early 2020s). A note on the overall study: To define a peripheral blood immune signature of response to PD-1 blockade in classical Hodgkin lymphoma, the study combined TCR beta sequencing with CyTOF. General study outcomes and caveats: The study was limited to a single clinical trial cohort, and causes of repertoire differences, possibly disease activity or prior therapy, remained undefined. Baseline TCR diversity was reported to be lower in newly diagnosed patients than in healthy donors and to be lower still in relapsed/refractory patients.

Concerning this clone: It has no known antigen specificity. Base-call qualities are not available, and no considerably larger clone is one nucleotide away.

V is pruned by 1 base and J by 7 bases, leaving 3 bases of the junction without a gene match. The CDR3 covers 13 residues, taking in both the cysteine and the phenylalanine. Just the 39-base CDR3 DNA is kept, in frame starting at base 1. As encoded in the germline V gene, CDR1 is SGHRS while CDR2 is YFSETQ. The Qiagen DNeasy kit was used to extract genomic DNA from unsorted PBMCs and from the negatively selected CD4+ and CD8+ fractions. Using primers that anneal to V and J segments, immunoSEQ multiplex PCR amplified the TCR beta CDR3 regions. Amplification bias was minimized using a synthetic immune receptor repertoire, and residual bias was removed computationally after sequencing. From the authors' description of their analysis: Custom Python scripts were used to quantify repertoire diversity as the Shannon entropy index. Unsorted, CD4+ and CD8+ repertoires were analyzed separately, except in combined analyses where CD4+ and CD8+ sequences were merged in silico. TCRdb retrieved this table from immuneACCESS and kept in-frame rearrangements only. Not all clones are present; in checked studies, unresolved V genes account for under half, and no reason is known for the remainder. V, J and clone size were drawn from that table, and D and trimming were deduced from the DNA. The sample table shows just under 20,000 clones, and around 81% are seen once. In total, the top ten clones hold roughly 1.2% of the sample.

The sample's time point label, in plain terms: newly diagnosed, previously untreated cHL patient sample. CD4+ T cells were purified from thawed PBMCs by magnetic negative selection with a Miltenyi CD4+ T cell isolation kit. As a comparison group for the relapsed/refractory trial patients, PBMCs from patients with newly diagnosed, previously untreated classical Hodgkin lymphoma were sequenced. Peripheral blood was collected in 8 mL Vacutainer Cell Preparation Tubes, from which PBMCs were isolated by centrifugation and then cryopreserved. Purified CD4+ and CD8+ fractions were prepared only for cases with an additional available PBMC sample. Magnetically labelled cells were removed on LS columns in a quadroMACS separator, and the flow-through was retained as the purified fraction.

The material sequenced was CD4+ T cells from blood. The sequence came from a human donor with classical Hodgkin lymphoma. Recombination connected TRBV5-1 to TRBJ1-1; TRBD1 lines up with 8 middle nucleotides. The CDR3 reads CASSLSTGGEAFF. The DNA sequence is as follows: TGCGCCAGCAGCTTGAGTACAGGGGGTGAAGCTTTCTTT.